This T cell receptor (beta chain) is drawn from a study of MAIT cells during Salmonella Paratyphi A infection (dated by TCRdb to 2016 to 2017). General notes on the study: Adult volunteers aged 18 to 60 swallowed one dose of 1-5x10^3 CFU of S. Paratyphi A strain NVGH308. Starting at diagnosis, diagnosed volunteers were given ciprofloxacin 500 mg twice a day for 14 days. Beyond this particular receptor, the publication reports: A significant decrease in the space occupied by over-represented MAIT clonotypes was found from baseline to mid-infection (0.17 to 0.10), whereas no significant post-infection difference was found. MAIT cell TRBV usage was oligoclonal with a preference for TRBV20 and TRBV6, and infection did not appear to change this usage. Although the availability of volunteer samples limited sample sizes, the sizes were judged adequate for detecting differences between groups. Compared with healthy controls, diagnosed volunteers had more expansion or contraction among the top five MAIT clonotypes (approximately 0.53 versus 0.13), a finding that suggests the repertoire is reshaped by infection.

The time point label, read with the paper, signifies: before S. Paratyphi A challenge (baseline). Using flow cytometry, MAIT cells, defined as Valpha7.2+ CD161+ T cells, were identified and sorted. Over time, circulating MAIT cell TCRbeta repertoires were profiled in more than five volunteers who came down with enteric fever following controlled oral challenge with live Salmonella Paratyphi A. Every diagnosed volunteer provided MAIT cell samples at three timepoints: pre-infection, mid-infection and post-infection. Enteric fever was diagnosed as Paratyphi A bacteremia and/or persistent fever above 38 °C lasting more than 12 hours. Infection was diagnosed in challenged volunteers between day 4 and day 7 after challenge. For RNA extraction, between roughly 4,500 and 11,000 MAIT cells from each sample were sorted straight into RNAqueous-Micro lysis buffer. Lymphoprep gradient centrifugation was used to isolate peripheral blood mononuclear cells from blood samples and leukocyte cones. Sorting was done on either a BD FACSAria Fusion or a BD FACSAria III sorter.

To note about this clonotype: No antigen is known for it. No much larger clone exists at a distance of one base, and base qualities are not known.

Based on the germline V gene (reference sequence), the CDR1 and CDR2 sequences are LNHDA and SQIVND. The CDR3 has 14 amino acids, counting the end cysteine and phenylalanine. Only CDR3 DNA is held: 42 bases, read in frame from base 1. V and J lose 5 bases and 6 bases, and a span of 14 bases separates them. Library creation used 5' RACE. TCRbeta was amplified by two rounds of PCR with Phusion High-Fidelity polymerase, and sample-specific barcodes were added in the primers. Template-switch cDNA synthesis with SMARTScribe reverse transcriptase and a TRBC-specific primer was used to generate TCRbeta libraries. After barcoding, samples were pooled and then prepared using the NEBNext Ultra DNA Library Prep Kit for Illumina. The libraries were sequenced on an Illumina MiSeq using the MiSeq reagent kit v2, 300 cycles. Concerning the study's data processing: Reads were demultiplexed by barcode with Jemultiplexer and were aligned with MiTCR using default parameters. VDJtools removed non-functional sequences, and clonotypes were defined by amino acid sequence, with clonotype frequencies based on assigned sequence reads. In the clonal space homeostasis analysis, clonotypes were binned by frequency as over-represented (0.05-1), large, medium and small. Clones were called with MiXCR by TCRdb after fastp trimmed the public reads at Q25, and only in-frame beta chains were retained. Rows merge per CDR3 protein into single entries with the most common DNA and genes. TCRdb, rather than the study authors, made the V and J calls. For this sample there are fewer than 650 distinct CDR3 sequences; 35% to 40% appear just once. More than 35% of the sample comes from the top ten.

Sample: MAIT cells from blood, taken at the first sampling point of the challenge study. Recombination connected TRBV19 to TRBJ2-1; possibly the D gene is TRBD1, per 5 matching bases. This clonotype was sampled from a person aged 18 to 70 who was deliberately infected with Salmonella Paratyphi A in a paratyphoid fever challenge study. Here the CDR3 is given as CASSWGASGNEQFF. The nucleotides are TGTGCCAGTAGTTGGGGCGCCTCCGGCAATGAGCAGTTCTTC.